The rows below give T cell receptor beta chains drawn from one sample of a study of control samples from healthy donors and cancer patients. Here immunoSEQ multiplex PCR was the method, and the copy in TCRdb shows in-frame clones only, minus some. The sample records 200,000 to 250,000 clones, roughly 94% being singletons. Sequenced input: blood. The receptors stem from a man aged 45-65 years in good health. Both conserved end residues are part of each CDR3. The D gene is left open where the match is weak. Clone size, where shown, is once, few, many, or a class for clones that have expanded.

D gene	clone size	J gene	V gene	CDR3 length	CDR3 DNA	CDR3 protein
-	-	TRBJ1-6	TRBV7-2	15	TGTGCCAGCGGGACCCCTTTACCCCATAATTCACCCCTCCACTTT	CASGTPLPHNSPLHF
-	-	TRBJ2-1	TRBV29-1	10	TGCAGCGCTCAAAACAATGAGCAGTTCTTC	CSAQNNEQFF
-	-	TRBJ1-5	TRBV9	14	TGTGCCAGCAGCGTAGCAGGCGGGTCCGGAACCCAGCATTTT	CASSVAGGSGTQHF
TRBD2	-	TRBJ2-1	TRBV28	16	TGTGCCAGCAGTTTACGGGCTAGCGGGGGTATCGATGAGCAGTTCTTC	CASSLRASGGIDEQFF
-	-	TRBJ2-1	TRBV2	15	TGTGCCAGCAGGGTAGACAGGGTAGGGAGGGATGAGCAGTTCTTC	CASRVDRVGRDEQFF
-	once	TRBJ1-2	TRBV5-1	15	TGCGCCAGCAGCTCCCAAGGACCTCCTAACTATGGCTACACCTTC	CASSSQGPPNYGYTF
TRBD1	-	TRBJ1-2	TRBV5-1	15	TGCGCCAGCAGCCAGGAGACAGGGGGAAACTATGGCTACACCTTC	CASSQETGGNYGYTF
-	-	TRBJ2-1	TRBV5-1	17	TGCGCCAGCAGCTCCGACAGTTACAGTAGCTCCTACAATGAGCAGTTCTTC	CASSSDSYSSSYNEQFF
TRBD1	-	TRBJ2-7	TRBV4-1	15	TGCGCCAGCAGCCAGACGGGACAGGGGGCTTACGAGCAGTACTTC	CASSQTGQGAYEQYF
-	-	TRBJ2-2	TRBV4-1	13	TGCGCCAGCAGCCGCTCCCATTCCGGGGAGCTGTTTTTT	CASSRSHSGELFF
-	-	TRBJ1-5	TRBV6-5	13	TGTGCCAGCGGGAGGGAGGCCTATCAGCCCCAGCATTTT	CASGREAYQPQHF
-	-	TRBJ1-1	TRBV6-5	12	TGTGCCAGCAGTAGGTATAACACTGAAGCTTTCTTT	CASSRYNTEAFF
-	-	TRBJ2-5	TRBV6-5	13	TGTGCCAGCAGCTCGATTAACGGAGAGACCCAGTACTTC	CASSSINGETQYF
-	-	TRBJ1-4	TRBV5-6	17	TGTGCCAGCAGTCGGGGGGCGAACCGCGCGACTAATGAAAAACTGTTTTTT	CASSRGANRATNEKLFF